This entry describes one T cell receptor beta chain. Its target is not known. Partitioning of CD4+ cells yielded a CD45RA+ naive subset and a CD45RA-negative memory subset. Germline CDR1 MNHNS, CDR2 SASEGT. The ends lost 5 bases at V and 7 bases at J; junction bases unmatched: 11. The CDR3 covers 15 residues. This specimen comes from a study of shared clonotypes between healthy human individuals. General study findings and limits: Between a handful of donors, naive CD4 clonotypes were shared at a level of approximately 5%. Larger richness was generally estimated for naive than memory subsets.

Genomic DNA of every subset was divided equally among multiple immunoSEQ plates. The protocol was immunoSEQ multiplex PCR, while the TCRdb copy is restricted to in-frame clones and leaves out a portion. The sample records 2 million to 2.5 million clones, roughly 95% being singletons. The chain joins TRBV6-1 to TRBJ2-1; 7 bases are a match to TRBD1. Material for sequencing was naive CD4+ T cells sorted from blood. Specified subset: CD45RA+ positively selected. This TCR came from a man younger than 30 in good health. CDR3 residues: CASSITGEPRNEQFF. The CDR3 DNA reads TGTGCCAGCAGTATAACAGGGGAGCCTAGGAATGAGCAGTTCTTC.